Sequencing of this T cell receptor (beta chain) was carried out in a study of monozygotic twins with inflammatory bowel disease. Findings and caveats of the study: Among T cells, the various subtypes were not distinguishable. Healthy co-twins showed greater TCRbeta diversity (inverse Simpson) than IBD patients.

The CDR3 is 11 amino acids. CDR1 is SQVTM and CDR2 is ANQGSEA in the germline V gene. Staff drew a roughly 2.5 ml blood sample from each donor. With the 5' RACE reads reprocessed, TCRdb shows one record per CDR3 protein and no DNA. There are more than 300,000 distinct CDR3 sequences in the sample, with around 2.6% held by the top ten. As to this clonotype: What it binds is unknown.

The receptor comes from a human donor with ulcerative colitis or Crohn's disease, or a healthy co-twin of an affected twin (not recorded which). The sequencing sample was made of blood. The gene calls are TRBV29-1 and TRBJ2-7. This CDR3 is CSVEEGYEQYF.